A single sample gave rise to the 7 T cell receptor beta chains below, sequenced in a study of T cells in Graves' hyperthyroidism and ophthalmopathy. Amplified TCR beta CDR3 regions derived from RNA transcripts. When the TCR CDR3 underwent first-round RT-PCR, the HTBI primer set was used. TCRdb used MiXCR to reprocess the multiplex PCR reads, holding one entry per CDR3 protein. The sample records hundreds of thousands of distinct CDR3 sequences, around 45% being singletons. The sample was peripheral blood or thyroid tissue (not recorded which). The source of these receptors is a woman aged 18-35 years with Graves' hyperthyroidism.

The chain combines TRBV29-1 with TRBJ1-1, with TRBD1 matching over 11 bases. This CDR3 comprises 15 residues. The germline CDR1 and CDR2 sequences are SQVTM and ANQGSEA. The chain's CDR3 is CSARHGQGARTEAFF. CDR3 nucleotide sequence: TGCAGTGCTAGACACGGACAGGGGGCGCGCACTGAAGCTTTCTTT. The full variable domain, rest sourced from reference TRBV29-1 and TRBJ1-1, is SAVISQKPSRDICQRGTSLTIQCQVDSQVTMMFWYRQQPGQSLTLIATANQGSEATYESGFVIDKFPISRPNLTFSTLTVSNMSPEDSSIYLCSARHGQGARTEAFFGQGTRLTVV.

This clonotype has more than one count but fewer than ten. The J gene is TRBJ2-7, the V gene TRBV6-1; D is perhaps TRBD2 (6 bases). Germline V lookup: CDR1 MNHNS, CDR2 SASEGT. This CDR3 is 16 amino acids long. Trimming removed 6 bases from V and 3 bases from J, with 21 bases in between. This CDR3 reads CASSLTVRERNYEQYF. The CDR3 region has the DNA TGTGCCAGCAGCCTGACAGTCCGGGAGAGGAACTACGAGCAGTACTTC.

Concerning this clonotype itself: A single base separates this from a much larger clone, so it may be a read error. The J gene is TRBJ2-5, the V gene TRBV7-8; D possibly corresponds to TRBD2 (5 bases). Trimming pared 5 bases from V and 5 bases from J, leaving 15 bases between. There are 14 residues in the CDR3. CDR1 and CDR2 from the germline V gene are SGHVS and FQNEAQ. CDR3 bases: TGTGCCAGCAGCCGAGGGAGCAGCCACGAGACCCAGTACTTC. Encoded protein: CASSRGSSHETQYF.

The chain has TRBV15 and TRBJ2-5; 7 nucleotides align to TRBD2. The J call is doubtful: the DNA matches TRBJ2-4 better. Germline V CDR1 and CDR2: LNHNV, YYDKDF (reference sequence). The CDR3 has 15 amino acids. CDR3 DNA: TGTGCCACCAGCAGAGATCGACTGCCGGGAGGCATTCAGTACTTC. Protein sequence: CATSRDRLPGGIQYF.

The chain carries TRBV25-1 and TRBJ1-5, with D unresolved. Per the germline V gene, CDR1 is MGHDK and CDR2 is SYGVNS. Trimming took off 4 bases at V and 4 bases at J, with 20 bases between the two ends. CDR3 length: 17 residues. CDR3 DNA: TGTGCCAGCAGTGCTAGTCGTCAGGTCGTAAGAAATCAGCCCCAGCATTTT. As protein: CASSASRQVVRNQPQHF.

This clonotype was seen many times. This chain links TRBV15 with TRBJ1-4; D is possibly TRBD1 (5 bases). The germline V gene has CDR1 LNHNV and CDR2 YYDKDF (reference sequence). This CDR3 contains 14 residues. Trimming pared 6 bases from V and 4 bases from J, leaving 12 bases between. The CDR3, as DNA: TGTGCCACCAGAGAGGGGCTCGGTAATGAAAAACTGTTTTTT. Amino acid sequence: CATREGLGNEKLFF. Looking up the rest from reference TRBV15 and TRBJ1-4 gives the full variable domain: DAMVIQNPRYQVTQFGKPVTLSCSQTLNHNVMYWYQQKSSQAPKLLFHYYDKDFNNEADTPDNFQSRRPNTSFCFLDIRSPGLGDTAMYLCATREGLGNEKLFFGSGTQLSVL.

This sequence joins TRBV25-1 and TRBJ1-1; 8 bases match TRBD1. Trimming removed 1 base from V and 5 bases from J; junction bases left unmatched: 6. The CDR3 has 15 residues. Germline V gives CDR1 MGHDK, CDR2 SYGVNS. CDR3 nucleotides: TGTGCCAGCAGTGAATCATCCCGACAGGGGACTGAAGCTTTCTTT. Its translation: CASSESSRQGTEAFF.